A single sample gave rise to the 9 T cell receptor beta chains below, sequenced in a study of PD-1 blockade in classical Hodgkin lymphoma. The table came from immunoSEQ multiplex PCR; TCRdb's copy has only in-frame clones and leaves some out. The table has about 44,000 clones, 60% to 75% seen once. The time point: cycle 4 day 1 (C4D1), after around six weeks of nivolumab. In every patient, relapse followed autologous stem cell transplantation, while exposure to brentuximab vedotin differed. The source material was peripheral blood mononuclear cells (PBMCs), sampled before the fourth cycle of nivolumab. These TCRs come from a human donor with classical Hodgkin lymphoma.

With regard to this clone: Other DNA sequences in this sample translate to the same CDR3. The chain has TRBV9 and TRBJ2-7; no definite D call. The ends were cut back, 0 bases at V and 2 bases at J, with 9 bases in the middle. CDR1 and CDR2 from the germline V gene are SGDLS and YYNGEE. CDR3 size: 14 residues. The CDR3 nucleotides are TGTGCCAGCAGCGTAGATCCCGGAACCTACGAGCAGTACTTC. Protein sequence: CASSVDPGTYEQYF.

The chain combines TRBV7-9 with TRBJ2-6, with 9 bases that match TRBD1. This CDR3 contains 15 residues. CDR1 and CDR2 from the germline V gene are SEHNR and FQNEAQ (reference sequence). Trimming took 5 bases from V and 4 from J; bases not matched to a gene: 3. In nucleotides, the CDR3 is TGTGCCAGCAGCCGGACAGGGGCCGGGGCCAACGTCCTGACTTTC. Translating gives CASSRTGAGANVLTF.

This clone was seen just once. The V gene is TRBV18, the J gene TRBJ2-5; 7 bases match TRBD1. V was pared by 3 bases and J by 3 bases, with 1 base of the junction left unmatched. CDR1 is KGHSH and CDR2 is LQKENI in the germline V gene. CDR3 length: 13 residues. The CDR3 is CASSPGTEETQYF. CDR3 coding DNA: TGTGCCAGCTCACCCGGGACAGAAGAGACCCAGTACTTC.

J is TRBJ2-3 and V is TRBV2, with 7 bases that match TRBD2. Germline CDR1 and CDR2: SNHLY and FYNNEI. There are 17 residues in the CDR3. V gave up 8 bases and J gave up 6 bases; unmatched junction bases: 20. CDR3 in amino acids: CASCGGEAGQGVDTQYF. The CDR3 DNA reads as TGTGCCAGCTGTGGGGGGGAAGCCGGGCAGGGAGTCGATACGCAGTATTTT.

Concerning this clone itself: One junction end does not reproduce the germline sequence, and a read error may be involved. The V and J genes are TRBV30 and TRBJ1-4; 7 nucleotides agree with TRBD1. Germline-derived CDR1 and CDR2 are GTSNPN and SVGIG (reference sequence). The CDR3 sequence is 16 residues long. CDR3 region: CAGSGTLGQINEKLFF. CDR3 in DNA: TGTGCCGGGAGTGGGACTCTGGGACAGATAAATGAAAAACTGTTTTTT.

The chain uses TRBV30 and TRBJ1-2, with D uncertain. This CDR3 comprises 12 residues. Germline values: CDR1 GTSNPN, CDR2 SVGIG (reference sequence). V lost 1 base, J lost 5 bases, and 8 bases lay in between. DNA for the CDR3: TGTGCCTGGAGTGGACTTTGGTATGGCTACACCTTC. Protein: CAWSGLWYGYTF.

This sequence joins TRBV28 and TRBJ2-1; D might be TRBD2 (6 bases). CDR1 and CDR2 (germline): MDHEN, SYDVKM. The CDR3 consists of 16 residues. The V and J ends lost 7 bases and 2 bases respectively, with 18 bases between them. The CDR3 region is CASMLGGGAAYNEQFF. The DNA of the CDR3 is TGTGCCAGCATGCTAGGAGGAGGGGCGGCCTACAATGAGCAGTTCTTC.

The chain has TRBV27 and TRBJ2-7, with 11 bases that match TRBD2. The V gene's germline CDR1 is MNHEY and CDR2 SMNVEV (reference sequence). The CDR3 consists of 15 residues. Germline trimming cut 5 bases from V and 2 bases from J; bases unmatched to any gene: 5. Written as DNA, the CDR3 is TGTGCCAGCAGTCGCGAGACTAGCGGGGCCTACGAGCAGTACTTC. Protein product: CASSRETSGAYEQYF.

In its sample, this clone was seen once. This chain connects TRBV7-2 to TRBJ2-5; 7 bases align to TRBD2. CDR1 is SGHTA and CDR2 is FQGNSA in the germline V gene. This CDR3 is 15 amino acids long. Trimming at V came to 0 bases and at J to 2 bases, leaving 3 bases not matched to a gene. CDR3 amino acids: CASSLAGTTQETQYF. The CDR3, as DNA: TGTGCCAGCAGCTTAGCCGGGACTACTCAAGAGACCCAGTACTTC. The variable domain in full, with the rest retrieved from reference TRBV7-2 and TRBJ2-5, is GAGVSQSPSNKVTEKGKDVELRCDPISGHTALYWYRQSLGQGLEFLIYFQGNSAPDKSGLPSDRFSAERTGGSVSTLTIQRTQQEDSAVYLCASSLAGTTQETQYFGPGTRLLVL.